These T cell receptor beta chains were read from a single sample in a study of response to subunit inactivated influenza vaccine. TCRdb independently ran MiXCR on the RT-PCR reads; one entry per CDR3 protein. This table holds around 650,000 distinct CDR3 sequences, less than 20% found once. The sequencing here drew on PBMCs from blood, taken roughly 13 days after vaccination. Every receptor here comes from a middle-aged man who received an inactivated influenza vaccine. The CDR3 runs from the conserved cysteine through the conserved F or W. Each record gives: D gene, clone size, V gene, J gene, CDR3 DNA, CDR3 protein. A D gene is named only where the DNA matches it firmly. Expanded clones get a size class; other rows say once, few or many, or leave the size out.

d_gene: -
abundance: -
v_gene: TRBV10-3
j_gene: TRBJ2-2
CDR3nt: TGTGCCATCAGTGAGGGCATTGTCGGGGAGCTGTTTTTT
CDR3aa: CAISEGIVGELFF

d_gene: TRBD2
abundance: -
v_gene: TRBV7-8
j_gene: TRBJ2-3
CDR3nt: TGTGCCAGCAGCTTATCCCTAGCGGTCACGGCAGATACGCAGTATTTT
CDR3aa: CASSLSLAVTADTQYF

d_gene: -
abundance: -
v_gene: TRBV6-6
j_gene: TRBJ1-2
CDR3nt: TGTGCCAGCAGTCGACAGGTTGCTGGCTACACCTTC
CDR3aa: CASSRQVAGYTF

d_gene: -
abundance: -
v_gene: TRBV18
j_gene: TRBJ1-5
CDR3nt: TGTGCCAGCTCACCAGTCAGGGTAGGCAATCAGCCCCAGCATTTT
CDR3aa: CASSPVRVGNQPQHF

d_gene: -
abundance: few
v_gene: TRBV21-1
j_gene: TRBJ2-1
CDR3nt: TGTGCCAGCCCCAAAAACCGGACGCCGACAGGCCGAAAATCCTACAATGAGCAGTTCTTC
CDR3aa: CASPKNRTPTGRKSYNEQFF

d_gene: -
abundance: -
v_gene: TRBV11-3
j_gene: TRBJ2-1
CDR3nt: TGTGCCAGCAGCTTAGATCAGTTCGGTGAGCAGTTCTTC
CDR3aa: CASSLDQFGEQFF

d_gene: -
abundance: -
v_gene: TRBV28
j_gene: TRBJ1-1
CDR3nt: TGTGCCAGCAGTCCCGGCGACAGGCAGTATGAAGCTTTCTTT
CDR3aa: CASSPGDRQYEAFF

d_gene: -
abundance: -
v_gene: TRBV12-3/TRBV12-4
j_gene: TRBJ2-2
CDR3nt: TGTGCCAGCAGGGTAGGGGCGACCGGGGAGCTGTTTTTT
CDR3aa: CASRVGATGELFF

d_gene: -
abundance: many
v_gene: TRBV4-2
j_gene: TRBJ1-2
CDR3nt: TGTGCCAGCAGCCAAGATGATCAGGAACGAAATGGCTACACCTTC
CDR3aa: CASSQDDQERNGYTF

d_gene: -
abundance: -
v_gene: TRBV7-8
j_gene: TRBJ1-5
CDR3nt: TGTGGCAGCAGCTTAGATTTGAGGTTGGGTCAGCCCCAGCATTTT
CDR3aa: CGSSLDLRLGQPQHF

d_gene: -
abundance: few
v_gene: TRBV28
j_gene: TRBJ2-3
CDR3nt: TGTGCCAGCAACCCTGGGGCTTTTAGCACAGATACGCAGTATTTT
CDR3aa: CASNPGAFSTDTQYF

d_gene: -
abundance: -
v_gene: TRBV3-1
j_gene: TRBJ2-7
CDR3nt: TGTGCCAGCAGCCCGGGACTCCAATACGAGCAGTACTTC
CDR3aa: CASSPGLQYEQYF

d_gene: TRBD1
abundance: few
v_gene: TRBV5-1
j_gene: TRBJ2-2
CDR3nt: TGCGCCAGCAAGACAGGGGGCGCAACCGGGGAGCTGTTTTTT
CDR3aa: CASKTGGATGELFF

d_gene: TRBD2
abundance: few
v_gene: TRBV6-2/TRBV6-3
j_gene: TRBJ2-7
CDR3nt: TGTGCCAGCAGTTTCCCTAGCGGGAGTTCCTACGAGCAGTACTTC
CDR3aa: CASSFPSGSSYEQYF

d_gene: TRBD1
abundance: -
v_gene: TRBV20-1
j_gene: TRBJ2-5
CDR3nt: TGCAGTGCTAGAGTGATAGGGACAGGGCTACAAGAGACCCAGTACTTC
CDR3aa: CSARVIGTGLQETQYF

d_gene: TRBD1
abundance: -
v_gene: TRBV4-3
j_gene: TRBJ1-4
CDR3nt: TGCGCCAGCAGCCAATCGGGACAGCAAAATGAAAAACTGTTTTTT
CDR3aa: CASSQSGQQNEKLFF

d_gene: -
abundance: few
v_gene: TRBV7-9
j_gene: TRBJ1-6
CDR3nt: TGTGCCAGCAGCTTAGCGCGTTCACCCCTCCACTTT
CDR3aa: CASSLARSPLHF

d_gene: -
abundance: many
v_gene: TRBV29-1
j_gene: TRBJ2-7
CDR3nt: TGCAGCGTTGAAGTGGCAGGGGGGACCTACGAGCAGTACTTC
CDR3aa: CSVEVAGGTYEQYF

d_gene: -
abundance: few
v_gene: TRBV7-9
j_gene: TRBJ1-4
CDR3nt: TGTGCCAGCAGCTTAATGGGTCATGAAAAACTGTTTTTT
CDR3aa: CASSLMGHEKLFF

d_gene: -
abundance: -
v_gene: TRBV11-2
j_gene: TRBJ2-3
CDR3nt: TGTGCCAGCAGCCTCAATTCGGGTACAGATACGCAGTATTTT
CDR3aa: CASSLNSGTDTQYF

d_gene: TRBD1
abundance: -
v_gene: TRBV24-1
j_gene: TRBJ2-7
CDR3nt: TGTGCCACCAGTGATCGGGACAGGCCCTACGAGCAGTACTTC
CDR3aa: CATSDRDRPYEQYF

d_gene: -
abundance: many
v_gene: TRBV10-3
j_gene: TRBJ1-1
CDR3nt: TGTGCCATCAGCCCCGGTGGCACTGAAGCTTTCTTT
CDR3aa: CAISPGGTEAFF

d_gene: -
abundance: -
v_gene: TRBV21-1
j_gene: TRBJ2-1
CDR3nt: TGTGCCAGCTCCTTATGGGGGCTATACAATGAGCAGTTCTTC
CDR3aa: CASSLWGLYNEQFF

d_gene: -
abundance: -
v_gene: TRBV6-1
j_gene: TRBJ1-2
CDR3nt: TGTGCCAGCATAGGAGGGACTAACTATGGCTACACCTTC
CDR3aa: CASIGGTNYGYTF

d_gene: -
abundance: few
v_gene: TRBV9
j_gene: TRBJ2-1
CDR3nt: TGTGCCAGCAGCACCCGACAGGAGAATGAGCAGTTCTTC
CDR3aa: CASSTRQENEQFF

d_gene: -
abundance: few
v_gene: TRBV6-1
j_gene: TRBJ2-7
CDR3nt: TGTGCCAGCAGCGAAGGTTGGGGGCAGTACTTC
CDR3aa: CASSEGWGQYF